The rows below give T cell receptor beta chains drawn from one sample of a study of T cell responses to AZD1222 COVID-19 vaccine. Assay used: immunoSEQ multiplex PCR; TCRdb lists only in-frame clones, some missing. The sample carries 150,000 or so clones, less than 90% recorded once. This sample comprised peripheral blood, obtained on day 0 of MenACWY control vaccination. Every receptor here comes from an adult in good health. CDR3s include the opening cysteine and the closing phenylalanine or tryptophan. The D gene is left open where the match is weak. The listing skips clone size in some rows; elsewhere it reads once, few, many or a size class.

TGTGCCAGCAGCGTAGGAGTAGTACGGACTAATGAAAAACTGTTTTTT | CASSVGVVRTNEKLFF | TRBJ1-4 | 16 | TRBV9 | . | .
TGTGCCAGCAGCTTAGCCCGACAGGGGGCGAGTGGCGCTTTCTATGGCTACACCTTC | CASSLARQGASGAFYGYTF | TRBJ1-2 | 19 | TRBV7-9 | . | TRBD1
TGCGCCAGCCGCGGGGACAGGGAAGAGACCCAGTACTTC | CASRGDREETQYF | TRBJ2-5 | 13 | TRBV5-1 | once | TRBD1
TGTGCCATCAGTAACCGGGACAGGTCCCCCGGGGAGCTGTTTTTT | CAISNRDRSPGELFF | TRBJ2-2 | 15 | TRBV10-3 | medium-sized | TRBD1
TGTGCCAGCAGTTCCCCGGGACCCGGCGGCGTCTTCGTCGGGGAGCTGTTTTTT | CASSSPGPGGVFVGELFF | TRBJ2-2 | 18 | TRBV28 | . | .
TGTGCCAGCAGCTTGGCCATCCGGGGCAGAGGAGAGCAGTACTTC | CASSLAIRGRGEQYF | TRBJ2-7 | 15 | TRBV5-6 | few | .
TGTGCCAGCAGCGCTCAGGGGGCGTTTCAGCCCCAGCATTTT | CASSAQGAFQPQHF | TRBJ1-5 | 14 | TRBV9 | . | TRBD1
TGTGCCAGCAGTTTCGATTACGGGGGCCAATCAGAGACCCAGTACTTC | CASSFDYGGQSETQYF | TRBJ2-5 | 16 | TRBV28 | . | .
TGTGCCAGCAGAGATTCAGGGGGCTCCTACAATGAGCAGTTCTTC | CASRDSGGSYNEQFF | TRBJ2-1 | 15 | TRBV2 | . | TRBD1
TGTGCCAGCAGCCCCACGGGCGGGAGGGCGCGGTCCTACGAGCAGTACTTC | CASSPTGGRARSYEQYF | TRBJ2-7 | 17 | TRBV5-4 | . | TRBD2
TGTGCCAGCAGCCAGGGTGCTAACTATGGCTACACCTTC | CASSQGANYGYTF | TRBJ1-2 | 13 | TRBV7-3 | . | .
TGTGCCAGCAGTCTACAGGTTTCCTACGAGCAGTACTTC | CASSLQVSYEQYF | TRBJ2-7 | 13 | TRBV12-3/TRBV12-4 | . | .
TGTGCCAGCAGCAAGTCCCCCACTAGTTTTCAAGAGACCCAGTACTTC | CASSKSPTSFQETQYF | TRBJ2-5 | 16 | TRBV7-3 | . | .
TGCGCCAGCAGCGCACTAGCGGAACTCTACAATGAGCAGTTCTTC | CASSALAELYNEQFF | TRBJ2-1 | 15 | TRBV5-1 | few | TRBD2
TGCGCCAGCAGCTTGTCAGGGGGCCTCACTGAAGCTTTCTTT | CASSLSGGLTEAFF | TRBJ1-1 | 14 | TRBV5-1 | once | TRBD1
TGTGCCAGTAGAAAGACAGGTTCTAGCAATCAGCCCCAGCATTTT | CASRKTGSSNQPQHF | TRBJ1-5 | 15 | TRBV19 | . | .
TGTGCCAGCAGGAGGGGACATAACTATGGCTACACCTTC | CASRRGHNYGYTF | TRBJ1-2 | 13 | TRBV2 | . | .
TGTGCTAGTGGCTCCGAATACACTGAAGCTTTCTTT | CASGSEYTEAFF | TRBJ1-1 | 12 | TRBV12-5 | . | .
TGTGCCAGCAGCTTCGACAGGGGTGCCTACAATGAGCAGTTCTTC | CASSFDRGAYNEQFF | TRBJ2-1 | 15 | TRBV7-2 | . | TRBD1
TGTGCCAGCAGCTTTACTAGGGGGACAAATGAAAAACTGTTTTTT | CASSFTRGTNEKLFF | TRBJ1-4 | 15 | TRBV6-1 | . | .
TGTGCCTGGAGTGTAGGAGGTTCCCGGGGCTACACCTTC | CAWSVGGSRGYTF | TRBJ1-2 | 13 | TRBV30 | few | .